A selection of T cell receptor beta chains follows, all from one sample in a study of response to subunit inactivated influenza vaccine. TCRdb used MiXCR to reprocess the RT-PCR reads, holding one entry per CDR3 protein. The table includes roughly 500,000 distinct CDR3 sequences, approximately 24% detected once. The sequences come from CD4+ T cells sorted from PBMCs, collected around 5 days after vaccination. The origin of the receptors is a man in his fifties or sixties who received an inactivated influenza vaccine. CDR3s include the opening cysteine and the closing phenylalanine or tryptophan. The D gene is left open where the match is weak. The size field is filled for only some rows; it gives once, few, many or a size class.

J gene | clone size | D gene | CDR3 length | V gene | CDR3 DNA | CDR3 protein
TRBJ2-1 | few | TRBD1 | 15 | TRBV9 | TGTGCCAGCAGCGACAGACCGGGACAGGGGTTCGAGGTCTTCTTC | CASSDRPGQGFEVFF
TRBJ2-7 | NA | NA | 13 | TRBV3-1 | TGTGCCAGCAGCCAGTTCGGGGGCTACGAGCAGTACTTC | CASSQFGGYEQYF
TRBJ2-3 | NA | NA | 13 | TRBV3-1 | TGTGCCAGCAGCCTTGTGATCGACGATACGCAGTATTTT | CASSLVIDDTQYF
TRBJ2-7 | once | TRBD1 | 15 | TRBV5-4 | TGTGCCAGCAGCTTGCGGGCGGGACAGGGTTTCGAGCAGTACTTC | CASSLRAGQGFEQYF
TRBJ2-7 | few | TRBD1 | 13 | TRBV29-1 | TGCAGCGGCAGCCCGGGACAGGGCTACGAGCAGTACTTC | CSGSPGQGYEQYF
TRBJ2-5 | many | TRBD1 | 12 | TRBV29-1 | TGCAGCGTTGAGCAGGGGGAACGAACCCAGTACTTC | CSVEQGERTQYF
TRBJ2-3 | NA | NA | 11 | TRBV7-9 | TGTGCCAGCAGCTCCGGCTATACGCAGTATTTT | CASSSGYTQYF
TRBJ2-1 | few | TRBD2 | 13 | TRBV12-3/TRBV12-4 | TGTGCCAGCAGTTTGCGGGAGAACAATGAGCAGTTCTTC | CASSLRENNEQFF
TRBJ1-5 | NA | TRBD1 | 15 | TRBV12-3/TRBV12-4 | TGTGCCAGCAGTTTGGGACAGATTAGCAATCAGCCCCAGCATTTT | CASSLGQISNQPQHF
TRBJ1-2 | NA | NA | 15 | TRBV4-3 | TGCGCCAGCAGCCAAGATAGGTTCGGGGAAGGTGGCTACACCTTC | CASSQDRFGEGGYTF
TRBJ2-3 | NA | TRBD1 | 16 | TRBV18 | TGTGCCAGCTCACCGGGACAGGGGGTTTGGTCAGATACGCAGTATTTT | CASSPGQGVWSDTQYF
TRBJ2-5 | NA | NA | 10 | TRBV29-1 | TGCAGCACTGGAGGAGAGACCCAGTACTTC | CSTGGETQYF
TRBJ2-1 | few | NA | 12 | TRBV10-3 | TGTGCCATCGGGGAAGCTGAGAATGAGCAGTTCTTC | CAIGEAENEQFF
TRBJ2-3 | few | TRBD2 | 16 | TRBV7-6 | TGTGCCAGCAGCTTAGGCACTAGCGGTTTCACAGATACGCAGTATTTT | CASSLGTSGFTDTQYF
TRBJ2-4 | NA | TRBD1 | 18 | TRBV11-1 | TGTGCCAGCAGCTTAGGGTCTACAGGGGGAAAAGCCAAAAACATTCAGTACTTC | CASSLGSTGGKAKNIQYF
TRBJ1-2 | NA | NA | 15 | TRBV6-5 | TGTGCCAGCAGTTACTCCGGGGGGGCGTCGCATGGCTACACCTTC | CASSYSGGASHGYTF
TRBJ2-1 | NA | TRBD2 | 16 | TRBV7-9 | TGTGCCAGCAGCTTAAACAGCGGGAGGGGTAACAATGAGCAGTTCTTC | CASSLNSGRGNNEQFF
TRBJ2-7 | NA | TRBD2 | 16 | TRBV4-2 | TGTGCCAGCAGCCAAGTAGCGGGAGGGGAGGGCTACGAGCAGTACTTC | CASSQVAGGEGYEQYF
TRBJ2-5 | few | NA | 13 | TRBV20-1 | TGCAGTGCCAATGGGGGGCTCCAAGAGACCCAGTACTTC | CSANGGLQETQYF
TRBJ2-7 | few | NA | 15 | TRBV15 | TGTGCCACCAGCAGAGAACCGGGACCCCGGAGCGAGCAGTACTTC | CATSREPGPRSEQYF
TRBJ2-2 | few | NA | 16 | TRBV12-3/TRBV12-4 | TGTGCCAGCAGCTCCGCCGGGCAGGGGAAAGTCGGGGAGCTGTTTTTT | CASSSAGQGKVGELFF
TRBJ2-1 | few | NA | 12 | TRBV29-1 | TGCAGCGTTGGCATCTCCTACAATGAGCAGTTCTTC | CSVGISYNEQFF
TRBJ1-1 | few | TRBD1 | 15 | TRBV6-2/TRBV6-3 | TGTGCCAGCAGCGACAGGGGACGCATGAACACTGAAGCTTTCTTT | CASSDRGRMNTEAFF
TRBJ2-7 | NA | TRBD2 | 12 | TRBV29-1 | TGCAGCGCCGTAACTAGCGGCCGCGAGCAGTACTTC | CSAVTSGREQYF
TRBJ2-1 | few | TRBD2 | 15 | TRBV29-1 | TGCAGCGTTGGCTCTAGCGGGGAGGGGATCAATGAGCAGTTCTTC | CSVGSSGEGINEQFF
TRBJ2-7 | NA | TRBD1 | 11 | TRBV30 | TGTGCCTGGCTCAGGGGGCGCGAGCAGTACTTC | CAWLRGREQYF
TRBJ2-3 | NA | TRBD2 | 15 | TRBV7-2 | TGTGCCAGCAGACCGGGGCTAGCGGGGGCAGATACGCAGTATTTT | CASRPGLAGADTQYF